This passage covers 20 T cell receptor beta chains from one sample sequenced in a study of blood T cells in healthy people across ages (dated by TCRdb to 2015 to 2017). Library preparation employed 5' RACE. Data came from an Illumina HiSeq 2500. A second PCR of roughly 7 to 12 cycles was run with a J-beta primer mix and a sample-barcoded 5' primer. TCRdb trimmed public reads at Q25 via fastp, called clones via MiXCR and kept in-frame beta chains. Merged by CDR3 protein, the rows form single entries marked with the most common genes and DNA. Here the sample has roughly 1,100,000 distinct CDR3 sequences; approximately 25% occur a single time. The ten largest make up 0.65% to 0.75% of the sample. This sample also appeared in a second study, on T cells of mothers and their children.

Sequenced sample: blood. The receptors derive from a girl under 10 years old in good health.

The J gene is TRBJ2-3, the V gene TRBV11-2; D is uncertain. CDR1 and CDR2 (germline): SGHAT, FQNNGV. This CDR3 has 16 amino acids. V lost 2 bases and J 4 bases, leaving 16 bases between the germline ends. CDR3 residues: CASSLLPARTPDTQYF. The CDR3 DNA follows: TGTGCCAGCAGCTTACTTCCCGCTCGAACCCCAGATACGCAGTATTTT.

This clonotype was seen more than once but under ten times. CDR3 coding DNA: TGTGCCAGCAGAGAAACAGGGGCTGGAAACACCATATATTTT. Protein product: CASRETGAGNTIYF. V gene TRBV12-3 or TRBV12-4 combines with J gene TRBJ1-3; the match to TRBD1 covers 7 bases. V shed 6 bases, J shed 2 bases, and the junction held 4 bases outside the gene matches. The CDR3 is made up of 14 amino acids.

The sample holds a few counts of this clonotype. J is TRBJ1-4 and V is TRBV18; D gene ambiguous. The germline CDR1 and CDR2 sequences are KGHSH and LQKENI. This CDR3 contains 15 residues. V lost 1 base to trimming and J lost 0 bases, with 6 bases between them. The CDR3 nucleotides are TGTGCCAGCTCACCACTGGGGACAACTAATGAAAAACTGTTTTTT. This gives the protein CASSPLGTTNEKLFF. Looking up the rest from reference TRBV18 and TRBJ1-4 gives the full variable domain: NAGVMQNPRHLVRRRGQEARLRCSPMKGHSHVYWYRQLPEEGLKFMVYLQKENIIDESGMPKERFSAEFPKEGPSILRIQQVVRGDSAAYFCASSPLGTTNEKLFFGSGTQLSVL.

A few counts support this clonotype. J is TRBJ2-4 and V is TRBV4-2; weak D call: TRBD1 (6 bases). The CDR3 length is 18 residues. Germline-derived CDR1 and CDR2 are LGHNA and YNFKEQ. V was shortened by 4 bases and J by 3 bases, with 22 bases between the two germline ends. In DNA form, the CDR3 reads TGTGCCAGCAGCCCAAAATCGGTACAGGGAGAGGGCAAAAACATTCAGTACTTC. Its protein is CASSPKSVQGEGKNIQYF.

The V and J genes are TRBV2 and TRBJ2-3; 9 nucleotides line up with TRBD2. The CDR3 has 15 residues. V lost 4 bases to trimming and J lost 4 bases; unmatched junction nucleotides: 6. Per the germline V gene, CDR1 is SNHLY and CDR2 is FYNNEI. As DNA, the CDR3 is TGTGCCAGCAGTGGGGTAGCGGGAGCATCAGATACGCAGTATTTT. Its protein product is CASSGVAGASDTQYF.

The chain couples TRBV12-3 or TRBV12-4 to TRBJ1-1; the D gene is possibly TRBD1 (5 bases). This CDR3 is 12 amino acids long. The germline V and J ends were trimmed by 4 bases and 11 bases, with 14 bases remaining between them. The CDR3 DNA is TGTGCCAGCAGTTCAGACGGGACTGGGGCTTTCTTT. This gives the protein CASSSDGTGAFF.

This chain's CDR3 is CSVTIAGGDQETQYF. The CDR3 DNA reads as TGCAGCGTTACAATAGCGGGAGGGGACCAAGAGACCCAGTACTTC. The chain has TRBV29-1 and TRBJ2-5, with 11 bases fitting TRBD2. The V gene's germline CDR1 is SQVTM and CDR2 ANQGSEA. After removal of 5 bases from V and 0 bases from J, the junction contained 5 bases not matched to a gene. This CDR3 is built from 15 residues.

This clonotype was counted only a few times. The DNA of the CDR3 is TGCGCCAGCAGCGGGCGGGCTAGCGGGGGTCACAATGAGCAGTTCTTC. Its protein product is CASSGRASGGHNEQFF. The chain is built from TRBV5-1 and TRBJ2-1; TRBD2 matches 10 bases. Germline-derived CDR1 and CDR2 are SGHRS and YFSETQ. CDR3 length equals 16 residues. With V trimmed by 4 bases and J by 5 bases, 9 bases remained unmatched.

A few counts support this clonotype. V and J are TRBV20-1 and TRBJ2-7; tentatively, D is TRBD2 (5 bases). This CDR3 comprises 14 residues. CDR1 DFQATT and CDR2 SNEGSKA come from the germline V gene (reference sequence). Trimming left V 2 bases short and J 2 bases short, with 13 bases between. CDR3 amino acids: CSARSGGPAYEQYF. The CDR3 DNA reads TGCAGTGCTAGATCGGGCGGGCCCGCCTACGAGCAGTACTTC.

This chain connects TRBV7-9 to TRBJ1-1; unclear D gene. The length of the CDR3 is 12 residues. Deletions cut 1 base from V and 12 bases from J, with 12 bases between. Germline CDR1 and CDR2: SEHNR and FQNEAQ (reference sequence). The CDR3 nucleotides read TGTGCCAGCAGCTTAGGTGGAGACGGACCTTTCTTT. The encoded protein is CASSLGGDGPFF.

This clonotype occurred a few times. The chain recombines TRBV15 with TRBJ2-5; TRBD1 aligns across 7 bases. The CDR3 totals 16 residues. Germline V CDR1 and CDR2: LNHNV, YYDKDF (reference sequence). Germline trimming cut 4 bases from V and 1 base from J; bases unmatched to any gene: 9. Written as DNA, the CDR3 is TGTGCCACCAGCACTTACGGACAGGACTTCCAAGAGACCCAGTACTTC. This translates into CATSTYGQDFQETQYF.

This clonotype was observed a handful of times. CDR3 DNA: TGTGCCAGCAGTTCGACCTCAGATGAGACCCAGTACTTC. This encodes CASSSTSDETQYF. The chain carries TRBV12-3 or TRBV12-4 and TRBJ2-5; unclear D gene. Between the trimmed V and J ends, which lost 4 bases and 5 bases, there was a span of 11 bases. CDR3 size: 13 residues.

The chain has TRBV12-3 or TRBV12-4 and TRBJ2-2; no clear D. V lost 5 bases and J lost 5, with 12 bases in between. CDR3 length: 14 amino acids. The CDR3 region is CASSRSEHTGELFF. CDR3 bases: TGTGCCAGCAGTCGTTCCGAACATACCGGGGAGCTGTTTTTT.

Only a few counts were recorded for this clonotype. One end of the junction varies from germline; a read error may be responsible. The chain employs TRBV27 and TRBJ2-3; TRBD2 aligns across 8 bases. This CDR3 contains 15 residues. CDR1 is MNHEY and CDR2 is SMNVEV in the germline V gene (reference sequence). The CDR3 loop reads CASRAGAYSTDTQYF. DNA for the CDR3: TGCGCCAGCAGAGCGGGGGCCTATTCCACAGATACGCAGTATTTT.

The chain links TRBV20-1 to TRBJ2-7, with a tentative D call TRBD1 (6 bases). Trimming took off 0 bases at V and 9 bases at J, with 27 bases between the two ends. The CDR3 covers 17 residues. Germline CDR1 is DFQATT and CDR2 is SNEGSKA (reference sequence). CDR3 residues: CSARDQAGDRRRGRQYF. In nucleotides, the CDR3 is TGCAGTGCTAGAGATCAGGCGGGTGACAGGAGGCGCGGGCGGCAGTACTTC.

The CDR3 coding sequence is TGTGCCAGCAGCTTAGATTCTCTGGTGGGGGGGGTCAGCTCCTACGAGCAGTACTTC. Its protein product is CASSLDSLVGGVSSYEQYF. The genes are TRBV7-8 and TRBJ2-7; TRBD2 agrees at 7 bases. Germline V gene data show CDR1 as SGHVS and CDR2 as FQNEAQ. This CDR3 is built from 19 residues. Trimming took 1 base from V and 0 from J; bases not matched to a gene: 15.

This sequence joins TRBV29-1 and TRBJ2-1; 10 positions match TRBD1. The CDR3 runs 12 residues. The germline CDR1 and CDR2 sequences are SQVTM and ANQGSEA. V gave up 5 bases and J gave up 6 bases; unmatched junction bases: 1. The CDR3 sequence is CSVRTGGNEQFF. In nucleotides, the CDR3 is TGCAGCGTTCGGACAGGGGGCAATGAGCAGTTCTTC.

There are a few counts of this clonotype. V usage is TRBV2 and J usage is TRBJ2-5; the D is unclear. This CDR3 has 14 amino acids. The germline V gene has CDR1 SNHLY and CDR2 FYNNEI. V was trimmed by 2 bases and J by 1 base, leaving 8 bases between them. CDR3 nucleotide sequence: TGTGCCAGCAGTGAAATGGGTAGCCAAGAGACCCAGTACTTC. This encodes CASSEMGSQETQYF. Supplemented by reference TRBV2 and TRBJ2-5, the full variable domain reads EPEVTQTPSHQVTQMGQEVILRCVPISNHLYFYWYRQILGQKVEFLVSFYNNEISEKSEIFDDQFSVERPDGSNFTLKIRSTKLEDSAMYFCASSEMGSQETQYFGPGTRLLVL.

The rearrangement links TRBV9 to TRBJ2-5; TRBD1 might be the D (6 bases). The end of the DNA is better explained by TRBJ2-7, so the J call may be wrong. This CDR3 has 16 residues. Germline V gives CDR1 SGDLS, CDR2 YYNGEE. The CDR3 nucleotides read TGTGCCAGCAGCGTAAACCGGGACACGAGCTCCTACGAGCAGTACTTC. Translating gives CASSVNRDTSSYEQYF.

This clonotype was detected a few times. The V call is TRBV4-2, the J call TRBJ1-4; D gene unclear. This CDR3 region has 16 residues. Trimming took 1 base from V and 6 from J, leaving 15 bases between them. Germline V lookup: CDR1 LGHNA, CDR2 YNFKEQ. CDR3 DNA: TGTGCCAGCAGCCAAGTTGGTAACTCCGGACATGAAAAACTGTTTTTT. This sequence encodes CASSQVGNSGHEKLFF.